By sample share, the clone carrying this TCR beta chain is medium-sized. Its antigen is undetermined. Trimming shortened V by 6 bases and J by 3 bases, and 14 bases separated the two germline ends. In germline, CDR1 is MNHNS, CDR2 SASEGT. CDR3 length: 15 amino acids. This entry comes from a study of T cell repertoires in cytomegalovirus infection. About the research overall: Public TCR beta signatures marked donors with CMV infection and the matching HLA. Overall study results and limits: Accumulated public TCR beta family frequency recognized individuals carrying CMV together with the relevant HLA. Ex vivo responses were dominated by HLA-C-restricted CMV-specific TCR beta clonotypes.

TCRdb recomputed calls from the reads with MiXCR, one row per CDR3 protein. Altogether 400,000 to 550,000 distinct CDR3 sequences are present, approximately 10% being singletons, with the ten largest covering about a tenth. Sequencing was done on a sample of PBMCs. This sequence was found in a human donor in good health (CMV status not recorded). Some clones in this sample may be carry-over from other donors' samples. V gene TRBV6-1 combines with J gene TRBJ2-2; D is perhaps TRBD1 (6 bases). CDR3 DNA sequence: TGTGCCAGCAGCTTGAACAGGGCCTACACCGGGGAGCTGTTTTTT. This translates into CASSLNRAYTGELFF.